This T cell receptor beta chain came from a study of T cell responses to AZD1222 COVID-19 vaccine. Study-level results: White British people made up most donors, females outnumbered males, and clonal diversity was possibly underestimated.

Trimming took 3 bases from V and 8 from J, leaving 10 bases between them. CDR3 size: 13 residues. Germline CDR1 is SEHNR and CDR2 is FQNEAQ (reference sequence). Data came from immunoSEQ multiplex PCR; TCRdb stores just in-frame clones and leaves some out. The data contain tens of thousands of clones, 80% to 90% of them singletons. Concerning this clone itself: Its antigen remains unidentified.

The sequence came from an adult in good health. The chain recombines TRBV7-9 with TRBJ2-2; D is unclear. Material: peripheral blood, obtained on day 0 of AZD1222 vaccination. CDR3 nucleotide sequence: TGTGCCAGCAGCTTTCGGCAATCGGGGGAGCTGTTTTTT. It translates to CASSFRQSGELFF.